These 32 T cell receptor beta chains share one sample of origin, sequenced in a study of T cells in Graves' hyperthyroidism and ophthalmopathy (dated 2019 in TCRdb). The library came from multiplex PCR. Instrument on record: Illumina HiSeq 2000. The TCR beta CDR3 regions were amplified from the RNA transcripts. A first-round RT-PCR of the TCR CDR3 used the HTBI primer set with the Qiagen OneStep RT-PCR kit. TCRdb trimmed public reads at Q25 via fastp, called clones via MiXCR and kept in-frame beta chains. Rows with one shared CDR3 protein collapse into an entry with the most common genes and DNA. This sample holds under 650,000 distinct CDR3 sequences; around 16% were observed only once. 3.8% of the sample lies in the top ten. Sequences were obtained from blood. The source is a woman aged 30 to 39 with Graves' hyperthyroidism.

This chain joins TRBV27 and TRBJ1-5; weak D call: TRBD1 (5 bases). The CDR3 length is 15 residues. In germline, CDR1 is MNHEY, CDR2 SMNVEV (reference sequence). The V and J ends lost 4 bases and 0 bases respectively, with 10 bases between them. The CDR3 here is CASSSRQFSNQPQHF. The CDR3 coding sequence is TGTGCCAGCAGTTCTAGACAGTTTAGCAATCAGCCCCAGCATTTT.

Only a few counts were recorded for this clonotype. The genes are TRBV12-3 or TRBV12-4 and TRBJ1-2; 9 bases match TRBD1. Trimming at V came to 4 bases and at J to 6 bases, leaving 12 bases not matched to a gene. CDR3 size: 16 residues. As DNA, the CDR3 is TGTGCCAGCAGTTCCCTGAACCGACAGGGGGGGAATGGCTACACCTTC. This encodes CASSSLNRQGGNGYTF.

The V gene is TRBV6-4, the J gene TRBJ2-1; D may be TRBD1 or TRBD2 (5 bases each). This CDR3 has 16 amino acids. V was pared by 8 bases and J by 4 bases, with 21 bases between. Per germline, CDR1 MRHNA and CDR2 SNTAGT. The CDR3 is CASYSSRDQWYNEQFF. The CDR3 nucleotides read TGTGCCAGCTATTCAAGCCGGGACCAGTGGTACAATGAGCAGTTCTTC.

This clonotype was found a few times. J is TRBJ2-3 and V is TRBV7-9, with unresolved D. The germline V and J ends were trimmed by 5 bases and 4 bases, with 13 bases remaining between them. This CDR3 has 14 amino acids. CDR1 is SEHNR and CDR2 is FQNEAQ in the germline V gene (reference sequence). The CDR3 nucleotides are TGTGCCAGCAGCCCTTCGAGCCTCTCAGATACGCAGTATTTT. Its protein is CASSPSSLSDTQYF.

Here the CDR3 reads CASSLAARLAGGNEQFF. CDR3 DNA: TGTGCCAGCAGTTTAGCCGCCCGACTAGCGGGAGGGAATGAGCAGTTCTTC. This chain uses TRBV28 with TRBJ2-1, with 14 bases identical to TRBD2. V lost 2 bases to trimming and J lost 7 bases; unmatched junction nucleotides: 7. The CDR3 runs 17 residues. Per germline, CDR1 MDHEN and CDR2 SYDVKM.

This clonotype was recorded many times. The chain joins TRBV16 to TRBJ2-1, with 9 bases fitting TRBD1. V was clipped by 1 base and J by 6 bases; unmatched bases: 4. CDR1 KGHSY and CDR2 FQNENV come from the germline V gene. The CDR3 covers 15 residues. The CDR3: CASSQWGTGRNEQFF. The CDR3 nucleotides read TGTGCCAGCAGCCAATGGGGGACAGGGCGCAATGAGCAGTTCTTC.

The V and J genes are TRBV11-2 and TRBJ2-5, with 7 nucleotides matching TRBD2. Looked up from germline, CDR1 is SGHAT and CDR2 is FQNNGV. Losses at the gene ends were 3 bases for V and 5 bases for J; bases not matched to a gene: 3. The CDR3 spans 13 residues. The CDR3 coding sequence is TGTGCCAGCAGCTTTGACGGGGGGGAGACCCAGTACTTC. This encodes CASSFDGGETQYF.

This clonotype was seen many times. The chain is built from TRBV5-1 and TRBJ2-7; D may match TRBD1 or TRBD2 (5 bases each). The V gene lost 4 bases and the J gene lost 0 bases, with 11 bases spanning the gap. This CDR3 is built from 14 residues. Germline V CDR1 and CDR2: SGHRS, YFSETQ. The CDR3 spells CASSLRDGSYEQYF. The CDR3 bases are TGCGCCAGCAGCCTCCGGGACGGCTCCTACGAGCAGTACTTC.

This chain connects TRBV19 to TRBJ2-2; 8 bases match TRBD1. The CDR3 covers 15 residues. Germline-derived CDR1 and CDR2 are LNHDA and SQIVND (reference sequence). V lost 6 bases and J lost 5; bases outside the gene matches: 8. The DNA of the CDR3 is TGTGCCAGTAGACCCATCGACAGGGGAACCGGGGAGCTGTTTTTT. Amino acids: CASRPIDRGTGELFF.

This clonotype was counted a single time. A single base separates this from a much larger clone, so it may be a read error. This chain uses TRBV5-1 with TRBJ2-7; D gene unclear. This CDR3 contains 14 residues. Germline CDR1 reads SGHRS; CDR2 reads YFSETQ. The DNA for the CDR3 is TGTGCCAGCAGCCTGGGATATTCGACCTACGATCAGTACTTC. Amino acids: CASSLGYSTYDQYF.

The rearrangement joins TRBV9 to TRBJ2-3; 10 nucleotides align to TRBD1. Germline loops: CDR1 SGDLS, CDR2 YYNGEE. The CDR3 contains 16 residues. The trim removed 3 bases at V and 5 bases at J, leaving 9 bases unmatched. CDR3 amino acids: CASSAGTGVREDTQYF. Written as DNA, the CDR3 is TGTGCCAGCAGCGCGGGGACAGGGGTTAGGGAAGATACGCAGTATTTT.

This clonotype was seen more than once but under ten times. A read error may be the cause here, since a much bigger clone is one base away. The chain joins TRBV2 to TRBJ2-7, with D maybe TRBD1 (6 bases). Germline CDR1 SNHLY, CDR2 FYNNEI. Trimming removed 4 bases at V and 3 bases at J, with 13 bases between. This CDR3 has 14 amino acids. The CDR3 sequence is CASSGDRSDYEQYF. The CDR3 DNA reads as TGTGCCAGCAGTGGCGACAGGAGCGACTACGAGCAGTACTTC. The whole variable domain, filled in from reference TRBV2 and TRBJ2-7, reads EPEVTQTPSHQVTQMGQEVILRCVPISNHLYFYWYRQILGQKVEFLVSFYNNEISEKSEIFDDQFSVERPDGSNFTLKIRSTKLEDSAMYFCASSGDRSDYEQYFGPGTRLTVT.

There are a few counts of this clonotype. The chain recombines TRBV6-1 with TRBJ1-1; D might be TRBD1 (5 bases). The CDR3 consists of 15 residues. Germline V gene data show CDR1 as MNHNS and CDR2 as SASEGT. Trimming took 8 bases from V and 0 from J, leaving 16 bases between them. CDR3 region: CASRGDRTVNTEAFF. DNA of the CDR3: TGTGCCAGCCGGGGGGATCGGACGGTGAACACTGAAGCTTTCTTT.

This clonotype was seen a few times. This chain connects TRBV4-2 to TRBJ2-7, with 10 bases lining up with TRBD1. The CDR3 contains 15 residues. V was clipped by 1 base and J by 6 bases; unmatched bases: 6. Germline-derived CDR1 and CDR2 are LGHNA and YNFKEQ. The chain's CDR3 is CASSQVGTGDSEQYF. CDR3 in DNA: TGTGCCAGCAGCCAAGTGGGGACAGGGGATTCCGAGCAGTACTTC.

This clonotype came up many times. The rearrangement links TRBV5-1 to TRBJ2-1; no clear D. Germline V gene data show CDR1 as SGHRS and CDR2 as YFSETQ. The CDR3 loop spans 12 amino acids. Trimming shortened V by 5 bases and J by 2 bases, and 5 bases separated the two germline ends. In nucleotides, the CDR3 is TGCGCCAGCAGTTACACCTACAATGAGCAGTTCTTC. Encoded protein: CASSYTYNEQFF.

Many counts were recorded for this clonotype. This chain links TRBV6-2 or TRBV6-3 with TRBJ2-7, with D hard to call. The CDR3 runs 11 residues. CDR1 and CDR2 (germline): MNHEY, SVGEGT. The V end lost 6 bases, the J end lost 7 bases, and 10 bases lay between the germline ends. The CDR3 reads CASSPVREQYF. DNA for the CDR3: TGTGCCAGCAGCCCCGTGCGGGAGCAGTACTTC.

The chain couples TRBV5-1 to TRBJ2-3, with D perhaps TRBD1 (5 bases). Germline CDR1 SGHRS, CDR2 YFSETQ. V was clipped by 0 bases and J by 0 bases, with 11 bases between them. This CDR3 has 16 residues. The CDR3 spells CASSLGRDSSTDTQYF. In nucleotides, the CDR3 is TGCGCCAGCAGCTTGGGCAGGGATTCTAGCACAGATACGCAGTATTTT.

This clonotype came up many times. The gene calls are TRBV2 and TRBJ2-3; maybe TRBD2 (5 bases). The length of the CDR3 is 14 residues. In germline, CDR1 is SNHLY, CDR2 FYNNEI. V lost 7 bases to trimming and J lost 0 bases, with 11 bases between them. The CDR3 DNA reads TGTGCCAGCACAGTGGAGGAGAGCACAGATACGCAGTATTTT. Amino acids: CASTVEESTDTQYF.

CDR3 DNA: TGTGCCAGCAGCCAGGGACTAGCGGAGGGCAATGAGCAGTTCTTC. Translation gives CASSQGLAEGNEQFF. The chain links TRBV7-9 to TRBJ2-1; TRBD2 matches 11 bases. Germline-derived CDR1 and CDR2 are SEHNR and FQNEAQ (reference sequence). The CDR3 length is 15 residues. The trim removed 5 bases at V and 6 bases at J, leaving 6 bases unmatched. Drawing the rest from reference TRBV7-9 and TRBJ2-1, the complete variable domain is DTGVSQNPRHKITKRGQNVTFRCDPISEHNRLYWYRQTLGQGPEFLTYFQNEAQLEKSRLLSDRFSAERPKGSFSTLEIQRTEQGDSAMYLCASSQGLAEGNEQFFGPGTRLTVL.

Concerning this clonotype: Relative to the germline gene, one junction end is altered; a read error may explain this. As DNA, the CDR3 is TGTGCCAGCAGTTTACGGACCTTAGGGTACGGGCAGTACTTC. Its protein product is CASSLRTLGYGQYF. This sequence joins TRBV27 and TRBJ2-7; D unclear. The CDR3 sequence is 14 residues long. Per the germline V gene, CDR1 is MNHEY and CDR2 is SMNVEV (reference sequence).

There are many counts of this clonotype. The V and J genes are TRBV11-1 and TRBJ1-2; no clear D. The CDR3 consists of 13 residues. V was cut by 5 bases and J by 2 bases, with 9 bases left in between. Germline loops: CDR1 SGHAT, CDR2 FQDESV (reference sequence). CDR3 protein: CASSKERNYGYTF. The CDR3 DNA reads TGTGCCAGCAGCAAAGAGAGAAACTATGGCTACACCTTC.

The table lists this clonotype with many counts. CDR3 coding DNA: TGTGCCAGCAGCTCCGTGCCTCGGGACACCGGGGAGCTGTTTTTT. Its translation is CASSSVPRDTGELFF. This sequence joins TRBV11-2 and TRBJ2-2; D is unclear. The CDR3 is 15 amino acids. Germline values: CDR1 SGHAT, CDR2 FQNNGV. V shed 4 bases and J shed 3 bases, with 12 bases lying between them.

This clonotype was observed many times. An end of the junction differs from the germline gene, which may be a read error. The chain joins TRBV27 to TRBJ2-7, with TRBD2 as a possible D gene (6 bases). This CDR3 contains 14 residues. The germline CDR1 and CDR2 sequences are MNHEY and SMNVEV (reference sequence). DNA of the CDR3: TGCGCCAGCAGCTTGGCGGGGATATCCTACGAGCAGTACTTC. This sequence encodes CASSLAGISYEQYF.

This clonotype was counted ten times or more. V and J are TRBV11-1 and TRBJ2-2, with 7 bases fitting TRBD2. V shed 10 bases and J 1 base; nucleotides not matched to a gene: 9. The CDR3 spans 15 residues. Germline CDR1 reads SGHAT; CDR2 reads FQDESV (reference sequence). The CDR3 is CATRSLAVNTGELFF. In DNA form, the CDR3 reads TGTGCCACCCGAAGCCTAGCGGTGAACACCGGGGAGCTGTTTTTT. Filled out from reference TRBV11-1 and TRBJ2-2, the complete variable domain reads EAEVAQSPRYKITEKSQAVAFWCDPISGHATLYWYRQILGQGPELLVQFQDESVVDDSQLPKDRFSAERLKGVDSTLKIQPAELGDSAMYLCATRSLAVNTGELFFGEGSRLTVL.

The chain uses TRBV7-9 and TRBJ1-1; D gene uncertain. From germline, CDR1 is SEHNR and CDR2 FQNEAQ (reference sequence). Trimming shortened V by 11 bases and J by 2 bases, and 15 bases separated the two germline ends. The CDR3 is 13 amino acids. The CDR3 nucleotides are TGTGCCGGCCGATCGGGCAGTAACACTGAAGCTTTCTTT. Amino acid sequence: CAGRSGSNTEAFF.

This clonotype was detected ten times or more. This chain uses TRBV30 with TRBJ2-7; tentatively, D is TRBD1 or TRBD2 (5 bases each). The CDR3 sequence is 15 residues long. The germline gives CDR1 GTSNPN, CDR2 SVGIG (reference sequence). Trimming removed 1 base at V and 1 base at J, with 14 bases between. Here the CDR3 DNA reads TGTGCCTGGAGTGCTCTCCGGGACGGATCCTACGAGCAGTACTTC. This encodes CAWSALRDGSYEQYF.

This clonotype was found a few times. The chain couples TRBV28 to TRBJ2-4; TRBD1 agrees at 7 bases. Germline V gives CDR1 MDHEN, CDR2 SYDVKM. V trimming: 10 bases; J trimming: 0 bases; junction bases outside the gene matches: 9. The CDR3 contains 15 residues. CDR3 bases: TGTGCCACCCAACCAGGGGGTCTAGCCAAAAACATTCAGTACTTC. Its translation: CATQPGGLAKNIQYF.

This clonotype has just a few counts. The chain carries TRBV30 and TRBJ2-7, with 7 bases that match TRBD1. V lost 0 bases to trimming and J lost 4 bases; unmatched junction nucleotides: 6. Germline CDR1 and CDR2: GTSNPN and SVGIG (reference sequence). CDR3 length: 14 residues. The CDR3 is CAWSVIRDRYEQYF. Written as DNA, the CDR3 is TGTGCCTGGAGTGTAATCCGGGACAGATACGAGCAGTACTTC.

This clonotype occurred many times. V and J are TRBV28 and TRBJ2-7, with 10 bases identical to TRBD2. The CDR3 contains 14 residues. J was trimmed by 3 bases and V by 6 bases; bases with no gene match: 5. Germline CDR1 reads MDHEN; CDR2 reads SYDVKM. The CDR3 sequence is CASRKTSGVYEQYF. The DNA for the CDR3 is TGTGCCAGCAGGAAAACTAGCGGGGTCTACGAGCAGTACTTC.

This sequence joins TRBV6-2 or TRBV6-3 and TRBJ2-2, with 9 positions matching TRBD2. The CDR3 consists of 21 residues. Germline V gene data show CDR1 as MNHEY and CDR2 as SVGEGT. V shed 0 bases and J 4 bases; nucleotides not matched to a gene: 18. CDR3 protein: CASSYSGGAGGRDGRTGELFF. CDR3 bases: TGTGCCAGCAGTTACTCAGGGGGGGCGGGAGGGCGAGATGGTCGCACCGGGGAGCTGTTTTTT.

This clonotype was seen repeatedly, ten times or more. This rearrangement joins TRBV28 to TRBJ2-7; D gene unclear. V was clipped by 5 bases and J by 2 bases, with 10 bases between them. Germline CDR1 and CDR2: MDHEN and SYDVKM. CDR3 length: 13 residues. The CDR3 here is CASSRLMTYEQYF. Written as DNA, the CDR3 is TGTGCCAGCAGTAGACTGATGACCTACGAGCAGTACTTC.

The V gene is TRBV29-1, the J gene TRBJ1-4; D is ambiguous. The CDR3 covers 11 residues. Between the trimmed V and J ends, which lost 7 bases and 0 bases, there was a span of 3 bases. Per the germline V gene, CDR1 is SQVTM and CDR2 is ANQGSEA. CDR3 loop: CSGSTNEKLFF. The DNA of the CDR3 is TGCAGCGGTTCAACTAATGAAAAACTGTTTTTT.